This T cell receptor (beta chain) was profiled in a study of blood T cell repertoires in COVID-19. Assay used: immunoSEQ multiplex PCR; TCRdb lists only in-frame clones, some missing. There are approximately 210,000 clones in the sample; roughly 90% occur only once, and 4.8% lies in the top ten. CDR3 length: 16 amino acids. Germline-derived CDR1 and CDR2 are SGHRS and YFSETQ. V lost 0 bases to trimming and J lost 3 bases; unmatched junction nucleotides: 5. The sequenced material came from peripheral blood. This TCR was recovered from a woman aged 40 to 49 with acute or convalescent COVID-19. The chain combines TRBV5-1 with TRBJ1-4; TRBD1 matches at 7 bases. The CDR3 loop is CASSLGSTGPNEKLFF. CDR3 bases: TGCGCCAGCAGCTTGGGGTCGACAGGGCCTAATGAAAAACTGTTTTTT. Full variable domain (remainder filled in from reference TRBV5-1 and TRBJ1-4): KAGVTQTPRYLIKTRGQQVTLSCSPISGHRSVSWYQQTPGQGLQFLFEYFSETQRNKGNFPGRFSGRQFSNSRSEMNVSTLELGDSALYLCASSLGSTGPNEKLFFGSGTQLSVL.